The T cell receptor beta chain described here comes from a study of shared clonotypes between healthy human individuals. Study summary: The cohort comprised a couple of women and a few men. Their ages spanned 18 to 49 years.

Study results and caveats: When naive CD4 clonotypes were compared across a handful of donors, 4% to 6.5% were shared. It was anticipated that sequencing depth would influence how many clonotypes donors shared. Naive subsets tended to show greater estimated richness than memory subsets.

Germline V gives CDR1 SEHNR, CDR2 FQNEAQ (reference sequence). CDR3 size: 16 residues. Trimming cost V 8 bases and J 0 bases, with 14 bases left between them. In the case of this clone: Antigen specificity is unknown.

Profiling relied on immunoSEQ multiplex PCR, and the TCRdb table lists in-frame clones only, not all of them. The sample has roughly 2,300,000 clones, 85% to 95% seen once. The sample consisted of naive CD4+ T cells from PBMCs. Described subset: CD45RA+ positively selected. This TCR was recovered from a man in his late teens or twenties in good health. Some clones in this sample may be carry-over from other donors' samples. This chain links TRBV7-9 with TRBJ2-6; D not certain. Here the CDR3 DNA reads TGTGCCAGCTCCGGCAGCTTAAGCTCTGGGGCCAACGTCCTGACTTTC. Encoded protein: CASSGSLSSGANVLTF.